This is a list of T cell receptor beta chains from one sample in a study of OX40 agonist ivuxolimab in advanced cancers. Profiling relied on immunoSEQ multiplex PCR, and the TCRdb table lists in-frame clones only, not all of them. The sample includes about 110,000 clones, around 93% of them seen just once. This sample comprised CD4+ or CD8+ T cells sorted from blood, obtained in a trial of the OX40 agonist ivuxolimab. The receptors were sampled from an adult with an advanced solid tumor such as melanoma, head and neck, liver or kidney cancer. Each CDR3 is given with its conserved first and last residue. The order of the fields is CDR3 protein, CDR3 DNA, D gene, V gene, clone size, J gene. D genes are given only for firm matches. Some rows mark clone size as missing; the rest say once, few, many or name a class of expanded clone.

CASSFGGFARQYFTEQYF | TGTGCCAGCAGCTTTGGAGGGTTCGCGAGACAGTATTTTACCGAGCAGTACTTC | NA | TRBV7-2 | NA | TRBJ2-7
CASSLRVYEQYF | TGTGCCAGCAGCTTAAGGGTCTACGAGCAGTACTTC | NA | TRBV7-2 | once | TRBJ2-7
CAISPSGGISYNEQFF | TGTGCCATCAGTCCTAGCGGGGGAATTTCCTACAATGAGCAGTTCTTC | TRBD2 | TRBV10-3 | NA | TRBJ2-1
CAISSAGGEGEQYF | TGTGCCATCAGTTCCGCCGGAGGTGAGGGGGAGCAGTACTTC | NA | TRBV10-3 | NA | TRBJ2-7
CASSVRTGETGELFF | TGTGCCAGCAGCGTCCGGACAGGGGAAACCGGGGAGCTGTTTTTT | TRBD1 | TRBV9 | NA | TRBJ2-2
CASTRTAEGYYGYTF | TGTGCCAGCACCCGGACAGCGGAGGGGTACTATGGCTACACCTTC | NA | TRBV6-5 | NA | TRBJ1-2
CAIRRQGAGNTIYF | TGTGCCATCAGACGACAGGGGGCAGGAAACACCATATATTTT | TRBD1 | TRBV10-3 | NA | TRBJ1-3
CASSLARTEIAF | TGTGCCAGCAGCTTAGCGAGGACCGAGATAGCCTTC | NA | TRBV7-9 | NA | TRBJ1-2
CASSPPVPQETQYF | TGTGCCAGCTCACCACCGGTACCCCAAGAGACCCAGTACTTC | NA | TRBV18 | NA | TRBJ2-5
CAWSVGLAGGTDTQYF | TGTGCCTGGAGTGTAGGACTAGCGGGGGGCACAGATACGCAGTATTTT | TRBD2 | TRBV30 | NA | TRBJ2-3
CAWSGQGDEAFF | TGTGCCTGGAGTGGGCAGGGGGATGAAGCTTTCTTT | TRBD1 | TRBV30 | NA | TRBJ1-1
CASSTQGQILEKLFF | TGCGCCAGCAGCACCCAGGGACAGATATTGGAAAAACTGTTTTTT | TRBD1 | TRBV5-1 | NA | TRBJ1-4
CASSQDATGLNTEAFF | TGTGCCAGCAGCCAAGACGCGACAGGACTGAACACTGAAGCTTTCTTT | NA | TRBV4-2 | NA | TRBJ1-1
CASGVGGISYNEQFF | TGTGCCAGCGGGGTAGGGGGGATCTCCTACAATGAGCAGTTCTTC | NA | TRBV9 | NA | TRBJ2-1
CASSPGTSQETQYF | TGTGCCAGCAGCCCGGGGACATCACAAGAGACCCAGTACTTC | NA | TRBV7-6 | NA | TRBJ2-5
CASSGLGQGNGYTF | TGTGCCAGCAGTGGCCTGGGGCAGGGGAATGGCTACACCTTC | NA | TRBV6-1 | NA | TRBJ1-2
CSAKGDTEAFF | TGCAGTGCTAAGGGGGACACTGAAGCTTTCTTT | NA | TRBV20-1 | few | TRBJ1-1
CASSAKGARSNQPQHF | TGTGCCAGTAGTGCCAAGGGGGCACGTAGCAATCAGCCCCAGCATTTT | TRBD1 | TRBV19 | NA | TRBJ1-5
CASSHRGTSGQETQYF | TGTGCCAGCAGCCATCGAGGGACTAGCGGACAAGAGACCCAGTACTTC | TRBD2 | TRBV7-8 | NA | TRBJ2-5
CASSPTSYEQYF | TGTGCCAGCTCACCAACCAGCTACGAGCAGTACTTC | NA | TRBV18 | NA | TRBJ2-7
CASSKGLAGSYQDEQYF | TGTGCCAGCAGCAAAGGTCTAGCGGGAAGTTATCAGGACGAGCAGTACTTC | NA | TRBV21-1 | once | TRBJ2-7
CASRGPPSNTIYF | TGTGCCAGCAGAGGCCCCCCGTCAAACACCATATATTTT | NA | TRBV6-6 | NA | TRBJ1-3
CASSLRGGSAGANVLTF | TGTGCCAGCAGCTTAAGGGGCGGGAGCGCTGGGGCCAACGTCCTGACTTTC | TRBD2 | TRBV7-9 | NA | TRBJ2-6
CASRPLGGTGEQFF | TGTGCCAGTAGGCCGCTGGGCGGGACTGGTGAGCAGTTCTTC | NA | TRBV19 | NA | TRBJ2-1
CASSFTGTGSREQYF | TGCGCCAGCAGCTTTACCGGGACAGGGTCTCGCGAGCAGTACTTC | TRBD1 | TRBV5-1 | NA | TRBJ2-7
CASSRDRGYEQYF | TGTGCCAGCAGCCGGGACAGGGGCTACGAGCAGTACTTC | TRBD1 | TRBV11-3 | NA | TRBJ2-7
CAWRAGETTQYF | TGTGCCTGGAGAGCAGGGGAAACGACCCAGTACTTC | NA | TRBV30 | NA | TRBJ2-5
CASSYLGPCREEQYF | TGTGCCAGCAGTTACCTCGGGCCCTGTAGGGAAGAGCAGTACTTC | NA | TRBV6-7 | once | TRBJ2-7
CASKGGGGTDTQYF | TGTGCCAGCAAGGGGGGAGGTGGCACAGATACGCAGTATTTT | NA | TRBV28 | NA | TRBJ2-3
CASSPGTGIPGYTF | TGTGCCAGCAGCCCCGGGACAGGGATACCAGGCTACACCTTC | TRBD1 | TRBV11-3 | NA | TRBJ1-2
CASSPTSLATQYF | TGTGCCAGCAGTCCGACTAGCCTGGCTACGCAGTATTTT | TRBD2 | TRBV2 | NA | TRBJ2-3
CASSVQGVTYEQYF | TGTGCCAGCAGCGTACAGGGAGTTACCTACGAGCAGTACTTC | NA | TRBV5-8 | NA | TRBJ2-7
CASRQGMNTGELFF | TGTGCCAGCAGACAGGGCATGAACACCGGGGAGCTGTTTTTT | NA | TRBV2 | NA | TRBJ2-2
CASSGGSNEKLFF | TGTGCCAGCAGCGGGGGCTCTAATGAAAAACTGTTTTTT | NA | TRBV2 | few | TRBJ1-4
CSVELVEGVTQYF | TGCAGCGTTGAATTGGTCGAGGGGGTGACCCAGTACTTC | NA | TRBV29-1 | NA | TRBJ2-5
CASSLGDRVDETQYF | TGTGCCAGCAGCTTAGGGGACAGGGTGGACGAGACCCAGTACTTC | TRBD1 | TRBV11-3 | NA | TRBJ2-5
CASNGPSSKNIQYF | TGTGCCAGTAATGGGCCTAGCTCAAAAAACATTCAGTACTTC | NA | TRBV19 | NA | TRBJ2-4
CASSVVGLSYNEQFF | TGTGCCAGCAGCGTAGTCGGTCTGTCCTACAATGAGCAGTTCTTC | NA | TRBV9 | NA | TRBJ2-1
CAWSVGGDGATQYF | TGTGCCTGGAGTGTAGGGGGGGACGGGGCGACCCAGTACTTC | NA | TRBV30 | NA | TRBJ2-5
CASSTLYEQYF | TGTGCCAGCTCAACGCTCTACGAGCAGTACTTC | NA | TRBV18 | once | TRBJ2-7
CASSPPQPGRETQYF | TGTGCCAGCTCACCGCCCCAGCCTGGACGGGAGACCCAGTACTTC | NA | TRBV18 | NA | TRBJ2-5
CASSPIGGAGETQYF | TGTGCCAGCAGCCCGATTGGGGGCGCGGGGGAGACCCAGTACTTC | NA | TRBV7-8 | NA | TRBJ2-5
CAWGTGGNQPQHF | TGTGCCTGGGGGACAGGGGGCAATCAGCCCCAGCATTTT | TRBD1 | TRBV30 | NA | TRBJ1-5
CASSVGANTGELFF | TGTGCCAGCAGCGTCGGGGCCAACACCGGGGAGCTGTTTTTT | NA | TRBV9 | NA | TRBJ2-2
CASSQEQGDDQPQHF | TGTGCCAGCAGCCAAGAACAGGGGGACGATCAGCCCCAGCATTTT | TRBD1 | TRBV4-2 | NA | TRBJ1-5
CASSQTSGSSYEQYF | TGTGCCAGCAGCCAGACTAGCGGCAGCTCCTACGAGCAGTACTTC | TRBD2 | TRBV6-5 | NA | TRBJ2-7
CASSYGGRVYEQYF | TGTGCCAGCAGTTACGGCGGGAGAGTTTACGAGCAGTACTTC | TRBD2 | TRBV6-6 | NA | TRBJ2-7
CASSLAGRDTQYF | TGTGCCAGCAGCCTGGCAGGACGAGATACGCAGTATTTT | NA | TRBV7-8 | NA | TRBJ2-3
CASSLDRAGELFF | TGTGCCAGCAGCCTCGACAGGGCCGGGGAGCTGTTTTTT | TRBD1 | TRBV5-4 | NA | TRBJ2-2
CASSPGTTGNEQFF | TGTGCCAGCAGTCCCGGGACTACGGGCAATGAGCAGTTCTTC | TRBD2 | TRBV2 | NA | TRBJ2-1